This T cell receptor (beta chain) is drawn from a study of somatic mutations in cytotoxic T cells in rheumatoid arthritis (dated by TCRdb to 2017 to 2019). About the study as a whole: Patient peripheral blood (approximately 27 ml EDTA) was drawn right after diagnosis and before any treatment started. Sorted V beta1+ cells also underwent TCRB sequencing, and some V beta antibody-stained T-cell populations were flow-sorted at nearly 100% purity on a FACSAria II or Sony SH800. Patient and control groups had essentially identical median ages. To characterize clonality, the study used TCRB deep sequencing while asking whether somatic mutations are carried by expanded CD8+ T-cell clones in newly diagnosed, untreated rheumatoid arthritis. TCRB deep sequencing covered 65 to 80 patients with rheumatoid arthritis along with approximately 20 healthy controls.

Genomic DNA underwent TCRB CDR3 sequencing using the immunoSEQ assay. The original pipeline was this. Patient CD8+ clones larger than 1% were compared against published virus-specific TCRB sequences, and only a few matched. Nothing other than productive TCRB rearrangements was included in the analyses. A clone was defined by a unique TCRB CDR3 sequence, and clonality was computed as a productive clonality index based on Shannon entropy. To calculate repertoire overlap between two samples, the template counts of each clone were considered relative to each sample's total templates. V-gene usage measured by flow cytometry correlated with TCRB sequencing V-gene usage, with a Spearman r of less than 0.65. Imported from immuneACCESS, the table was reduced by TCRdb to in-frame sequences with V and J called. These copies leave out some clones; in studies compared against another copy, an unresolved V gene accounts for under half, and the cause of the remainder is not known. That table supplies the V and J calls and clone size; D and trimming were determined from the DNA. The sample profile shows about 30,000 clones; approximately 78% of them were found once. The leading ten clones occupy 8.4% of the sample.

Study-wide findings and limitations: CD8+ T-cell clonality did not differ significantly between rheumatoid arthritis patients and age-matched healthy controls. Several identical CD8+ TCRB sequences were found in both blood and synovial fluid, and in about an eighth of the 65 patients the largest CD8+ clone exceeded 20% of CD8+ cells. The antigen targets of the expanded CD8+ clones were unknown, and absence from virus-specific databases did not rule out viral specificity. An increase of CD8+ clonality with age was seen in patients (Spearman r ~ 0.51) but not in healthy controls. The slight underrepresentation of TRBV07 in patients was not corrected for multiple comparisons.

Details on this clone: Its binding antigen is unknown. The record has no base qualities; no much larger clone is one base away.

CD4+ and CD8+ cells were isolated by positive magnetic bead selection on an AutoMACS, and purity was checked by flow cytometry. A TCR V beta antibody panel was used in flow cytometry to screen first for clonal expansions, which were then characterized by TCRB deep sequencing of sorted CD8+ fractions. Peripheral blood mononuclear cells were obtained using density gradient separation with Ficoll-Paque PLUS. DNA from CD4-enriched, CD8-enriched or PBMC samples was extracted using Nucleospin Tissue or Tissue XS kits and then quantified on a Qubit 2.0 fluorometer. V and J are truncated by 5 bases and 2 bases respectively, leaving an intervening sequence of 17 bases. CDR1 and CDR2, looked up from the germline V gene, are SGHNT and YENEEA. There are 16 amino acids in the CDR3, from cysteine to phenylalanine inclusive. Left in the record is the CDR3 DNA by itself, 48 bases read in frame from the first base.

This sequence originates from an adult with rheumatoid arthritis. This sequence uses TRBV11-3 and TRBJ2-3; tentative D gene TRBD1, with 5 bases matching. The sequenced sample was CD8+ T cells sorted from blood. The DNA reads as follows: TGTGCCAGCAGCCGACGATTACAGGTCAACACAGATACGCAGTATTTT. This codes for CASSRRLQVNTDTQYF.